What follows is one TCR beta chain and its context. Its antigen is still unknown. The data derive from a study of Ad26.COV2.S vaccination and SARS-CoV-2 variants. Study as a whole: The donor participated in the COV1001 trial, in its Ad26.COV2.S arm. The authors gave Ad26.COV2.S intramuscularly, either once or twice 56 days apart. Whole-study findings and limits: Similar non-spike TCR breadth was observed in recipients of vaccine and of placebo.

Germline CDR1 and CDR2: SQVTM and ANQGSEA. V lost 7 bases, J lost 2 bases, and 7 bases stayed unmatched. This CDR3 has 13 amino acids. This sample's treatment: around 19 received Ad26.COV2.S at low or high dose, single or two shots; roughly 5 received placebo; per-sample allocation not given. The investigators took samples on day 63 after the first vaccine or placebo injection. This Boston cohort included adults aged 18-55 years. Sequencing was performed with immunoSEQ multiplex PCR; in TCRdb, only in-frame clones are kept and a portion is missing. The sample has 200,000 to 250,000 clones, 85% to 90% seen once.

The sample consisted of peripheral blood, taken in a trial of Ad26.COV2.S vaccine versus placebo. The TCR comes from a person aged 18 to 65 who received the Ad26.COV2.S COVID-19 vaccine or a placebo. The rearrangement joins TRBV29-1 to TRBJ2-7; 8 nucleotides agree with TRBD1. The CDR3 loop reads CSARQGSPYEQYF. Written as DNA, the CDR3 is TGCAGCGCCAGACAGGGGTCGCCCTACGAGCAGTACTTC.